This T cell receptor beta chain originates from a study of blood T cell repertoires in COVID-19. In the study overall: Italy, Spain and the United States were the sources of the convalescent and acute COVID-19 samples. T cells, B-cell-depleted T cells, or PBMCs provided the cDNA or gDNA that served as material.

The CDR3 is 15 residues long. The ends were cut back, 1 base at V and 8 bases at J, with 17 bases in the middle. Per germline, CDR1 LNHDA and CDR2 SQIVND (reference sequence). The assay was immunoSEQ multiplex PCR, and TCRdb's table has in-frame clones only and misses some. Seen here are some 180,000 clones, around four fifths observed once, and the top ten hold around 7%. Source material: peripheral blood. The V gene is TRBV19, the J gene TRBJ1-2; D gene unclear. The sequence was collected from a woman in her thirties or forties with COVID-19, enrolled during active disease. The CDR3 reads CASSIGRLAVEGYTF. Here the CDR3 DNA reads TGTGCCAGTAGTATAGGCAGGCTCGCCGTAGAAGGCTACACCTTC.